The 23 T cell receptor beta chains below come from one sample, sequenced in a study of blood T cell repertoires in COVID-19. The repertoire was sequenced with immunoSEQ multiplex PCR; TCRdb's copy has only in-frame clones and lacks some. This repertoire shows 200,000 to 250,000 clones, roughly 80% found once; its top ten account for 3%. Sequenced: peripheral blood. The receptors were sampled from a woman aged 25 to 39 who had recovered from COVID-19.

This chain uses TRBV24-1 with TRBJ2-1, with D perhaps TRBD2 (5 bases). The CDR3 length is 13 residues. V lost 7 bases to trimming and J lost 3 bases, with 9 bases between them. In germline, CDR1 is KGHDR, CDR2 SFDVKD. CDR3 protein: CATSSGNYNEQFF. The CDR3 DNA reads TGTGCCACCAGCTCGGGAAACTACAATGAGCAGTTCTTC.

The CDR3 DNA sequence: TGTGCCAGCAACCTTGGGGGGGTAAGGACTGAAGCTTTCTTT. It encodes CASNLGGVRTEAFF. This sequence joins TRBV5-5 and TRBJ1-1, with a tentative D call TRBD1 (5 bases). Germline V gene lookup returns CDR1 SGHKS and CDR2 YYEKEE (reference sequence). The germline V and J ends were trimmed by 6 bases and 5 bases, with 17 bases remaining between them. The CDR3 covers 14 residues.

The chain is built from TRBV3-1 (or the pseudogene TRBV3-2) and TRBJ2-2; weak D call: TRBD1 (6 bases). This CDR3 is 15 amino acids long. Germline assignment: CDR1 LGHDT and CDR2 YNNKEL (reference sequence). Trimming cost V 2 bases and J 6 bases, with 13 bases left between them. The CDR3 spells CASSQIAGVPGELFF. DNA for the CDR3: TGTGCCAGCAGCCAAATAGCAGGGGTACCCGGGGAGCTGTTTTTT.

The chain recombines TRBV7-9 with TRBJ1-4; tentatively, D is TRBD1 (6 bases). CDR1 and CDR2 (germline): SEHNR, FQNEAQ (reference sequence). The CDR3 extends over 13 amino acids. V was clipped by 4 bases and J by 16 bases, with 19 bases between them. CDR3 in DNA: TGTGCCAGCAGCTGGGGCCCATGGGACATTACGTTTTTT. Protein sequence: CASSWGPWDITFF.

This chain joins TRBV5-4 and TRBJ2-2; TRBD1 might be the D (6 bases). Germline assignment: CDR1 SGHNT and CDR2 YYREEE (reference sequence). The CDR3 spans 15 residues. V lost 4 bases and J lost 7, with 17 bases in between. CDR3 residues: CASSIAQGNDGELFF. As DNA, the CDR3 is TGTGCCAGCAGCATCGCGCAGGGGAATGACGGGGAGCTGTTTTTT.

CDR3 region: CASSEDRRSGNTIYF. For the CDR3, the DNA is TGTGCCAGCAGTGAGGACAGACGATCTGGAAACACCATATATTTT. V usage is TRBV2 and J usage is TRBJ1-3; D is possibly TRBD1 (6 bases). V was cut by 3 bases and J by 1 base, with 10 bases left in between. The V gene's germline CDR1 is SNHLY and CDR2 FYNNEI. CDR3 size: 15 residues.

The rearrangement uses TRBV6-5 and TRBJ1-6, with D maybe TRBD1 (6 bases). V lost 4 bases and J lost 10, with 20 bases in between. CDR3 length: 16 residues. Germline-derived CDR1 and CDR2 are MNHEY and SVGAGI. The CDR3 DNA sequence: TGTGCCAGCAGTTTCTTAAAAGGGGAGGGGGGATCACCCCTCCACTTT. This sequence encodes CASSFLKGEGGSPLHF.

This clone was observed a few times. The chain combines TRBV28 with TRBJ2-1; D is unresolved. The CDR3 is 11 amino acids. Germline CDR1 reads MDHEN; CDR2 reads SYDVKM. The ends were cut back, 7 bases at V and 6 bases at J, with 7 bases in the middle. DNA of the CDR3: TGTGCCAGCAAATTCTTCAATGAGCAGTTCTTC. Translated: CASKFFNEQFF.

This clone appeared a single time. CDR3 sequence: CASSPDRGYSPLHF. Here the CDR3 DNA reads TGTGCCAGCAGCCCCGACAGGGGGTATTCACCCCTCCACTTT. This chain joins TRBV28 and TRBJ1-6, with 9 bases matching TRBD1. The CDR3 consists of 14 residues. Per the germline V gene, CDR1 is MDHEN and CDR2 is SYDVKM. V gave up 6 bases and J gave up 8 bases; unmatched junction bases: 5.

This clone was detected once. V gene TRBV6-1 combines with J gene TRBJ2-2; 9 nucleotides agree with TRBD2. This CDR3 has 15 residues. V was pared by 3 bases and J by 6 bases, with 5 bases of the junction left unmatched. Germline V gene sequence: CDR1 MNHNS, CDR2 SASEGT. CDR3 protein: CASSEYSGSAGELFF. The CDR3 DNA is TGTGCCAGCAGTGAGTATAGCGGGAGCGCCGGGGAGCTGTTTTTT.

This chain links TRBV27 with TRBJ2-7; 12 bases match TRBD2. Germline V gene lookup returns CDR1 MNHEY and CDR2 SMNVEV (reference sequence). V lost 6 bases to trimming and J lost 6 bases; unmatched junction nucleotides: 6. This CDR3 comprises 14 residues. DNA of the CDR3: TGTGCCAGCAGCTCGGGACTAGCGGGTTCCGAGCAGTACTTC. As protein: CASSSGLAGSEQYF.

The J gene is TRBJ2-7, the V gene TRBV28; D is unclear. The V end was cut by 10 bases, the J end by 1 base, with 11 bases between. The germline CDR1 and CDR2 sequences are MDHEN and SYDVKM. The length of the CDR3 is 12 residues. CDR3 sequence reads: CATKTGSYEQYF. The DNA for the CDR3 is TGTGCCACGAAGACTGGGTCCTACGAGCAGTACTTC. Full variable domain (remainder filled in from reference TRBV28 and TRBJ2-7): DVKVTQSSRYLVKRTGEKVFLECVQDMDHENMFWYRQDPGLGLRLIYFSYDVKMKEKGDIPEGYSVSREKKERFSLILESASTNQTSMYLCATKTGSYEQYFGPGTRLTVT.

The chain joins TRBV19 to TRBJ2-7; 7 positions agree with TRBD1. Germline-derived CDR1 and CDR2 are LNHDA and SQIVND (reference sequence). V lost 4 bases and J lost 1; bases outside the gene matches: 1. This CDR3 region has 13 residues. CDR3 sequence (DNA): TGTGCCAGTAGTAAACAGGGGTCCTACGAGCAGTACTTC. This translates into CASSKQGSYEQYF.

V is TRBV2 and J is TRBJ1-3; 9 bases line up with TRBD1. V shed 6 bases, J shed 3 bases, and the junction held 12 bases outside the gene matches. Germline CDR1 and CDR2: SNHLY and FYNNEI. CDR3 length: 17 amino acids. The CDR3 reads CASSSTYRGLGGNTIYF. As DNA, the CDR3 is TGTGCCAGCAGCAGTACCTACAGGGGGCTTGGTGGAAACACCATATATTTT.

The chain joins TRBV25-1 to TRBJ2-3; D is unclear. The germline CDR1 and CDR2 sequences are MGHDK and SYGVNS. V dropped 1 base and J dropped 10 bases, with 6 bases sitting between them. This CDR3 contains 11 residues. CDR3 region: CASSEFGPQYF. In nucleotides, the CDR3 is TGTGCCAGCAGTGAATTTGGCCCGCAGTATTTT.

This rearrangement joins TRBV7-2 to TRBJ2-1; the D gene is possibly TRBD1 (5 bases). The V end lost 2 bases, the J end lost 9 bases, and 14 bases lay between the germline ends. Germline CDR1 reads SGHTA; CDR2 reads FQGNSA. This CDR3 contains 14 residues. For the CDR3, the DNA is TGTGCCAGCAGCTTACCCATGGACATCGGTGAGCAGTTCTTC. It translates to CASSLPMDIGEQFF. Variable domain in full (rest from reference TRBV7-2 and TRBJ2-1): GAGVSQSPSNKVTEKGKDVELRCDPISGHTALYWYRQSLGQGLEFLIYFQGNSAPDKSGLPSDRFSAERTGGSVSTLTIQRTQQEDSAVYLCASSLPMDIGEQFFGPGTRLTVL.

The CDR3: CASSEAPRTGGLYGYTF. CDR3 DNA sequence: TGTGCCAGCAGTGAAGCGCCGAGGACAGGGGGCCTCTATGGCTACACCTTC. The chain has TRBV6-1 and TRBJ1-2; 11 positions match TRBD1. The CDR3 has 17 residues. The V gene's germline CDR1 is MNHNS and CDR2 SASEGT. V shed 0 bases, J shed 4 bases, and the junction held 7 bases outside the gene matches.

V is TRBV2 and J is TRBJ2-1; 14 nucleotides agree with TRBD2. V shed 8 bases, J shed 2 bases, and the junction held 5 bases outside the gene matches. The CDR3 loop spans 16 amino acids. In germline, CDR1 is SNHLY, CDR2 FYNNEI. In nucleotides, the CDR3 is TGTGCCAGCCGGGGACTAGCGGGAGTCCCCTACAATGAGCAGTTCTTC. Residues: CASRGLAGVPYNEQFF.

The chain employs TRBV4-1 and TRBJ2-7; maybe TRBD2 (5 bases). Germline loops: CDR1 MGHRA, CDR2 YSYEKL. The CDR3 has 15 residues. V shed 0 bases and J shed 2 bases, with 11 bases lying between them. CDR3 sequence (DNA): TGCGCCAGCAGCCAAGAAGGAGGTCCGACCTACGAGCAGTACTTC. Translated: CASSQEGGPTYEQYF.

This rearrangement joins TRBV27 to TRBJ1-4; 8 bases align to TRBD1. The CDR3 totals 15 residues. Trimming at V came to 6 bases and at J to 5 bases, leaving 8 bases not matched to a gene. The germline V gene has CDR1 MNHEY and CDR2 SMNVEV (reference sequence). The CDR3 DNA follows: TGTGCCAGCAGCCGAACCCGGGACAGGAATGAAAAACTGTTTTTT. Translation gives CASSRTRDRNEKLFF.

This clone was counted only a few times. The chain uses TRBV19 and TRBJ2-7, with TRBD1 identical over 9 bases. Germline V CDR1 and CDR2: LNHDA, SQIVND (reference sequence). J was trimmed by 4 bases and V by 2 bases; bases with no gene match: 12. The CDR3 runs 17 residues. CDR3 loop: CASSIMTSGTGNYEQYF. The CDR3 bases are TGTGCCAGTAGTATAATGACTTCCGGGACAGGGAATTACGAGCAGTACTTC.

The chain joins TRBV27 to TRBJ1-1; D is perhaps TRBD1 (5 bases). The germline gives CDR1 MNHEY, CDR2 SMNVEV (reference sequence). This CDR3 has 11 amino acids. V lost 8 bases and J lost 6, with 10 bases in between. The CDR3 sequence is CASGLQAEAFF. For the CDR3, the DNA is TGTGCCAGCGGGTTACAGGCTGAAGCTTTCTTT.

This clone was detected once. This rearrangement joins TRBV2 to TRBJ1-2, with TRBD1 as a possible D gene (5 bases). V dropped 5 bases and J dropped 1 base, with 11 bases sitting between them. Germline-derived CDR1 and CDR2 are SNHLY and FYNNEI. This CDR3 region has 14 residues. In nucleotides, the CDR3 is TGTGCCAGCAGTCCTTTCCAGGGTAACTATGGCTACACCTTC. It encodes CASSPFQGNYGYTF. Based on the CDR3 plus reference TRBV2 and TRBJ1-2, the full variable domain is EPEVTQTPSHQVTQMGQEVILRCVPISNHLYFYWYRQILGQKVEFLVSFYNNEISEKSEIFDDQFSVERPDGSNFTLKIRSTKLEDSAMYFCASSPFQGNYGYTFGSGTRLTVV.